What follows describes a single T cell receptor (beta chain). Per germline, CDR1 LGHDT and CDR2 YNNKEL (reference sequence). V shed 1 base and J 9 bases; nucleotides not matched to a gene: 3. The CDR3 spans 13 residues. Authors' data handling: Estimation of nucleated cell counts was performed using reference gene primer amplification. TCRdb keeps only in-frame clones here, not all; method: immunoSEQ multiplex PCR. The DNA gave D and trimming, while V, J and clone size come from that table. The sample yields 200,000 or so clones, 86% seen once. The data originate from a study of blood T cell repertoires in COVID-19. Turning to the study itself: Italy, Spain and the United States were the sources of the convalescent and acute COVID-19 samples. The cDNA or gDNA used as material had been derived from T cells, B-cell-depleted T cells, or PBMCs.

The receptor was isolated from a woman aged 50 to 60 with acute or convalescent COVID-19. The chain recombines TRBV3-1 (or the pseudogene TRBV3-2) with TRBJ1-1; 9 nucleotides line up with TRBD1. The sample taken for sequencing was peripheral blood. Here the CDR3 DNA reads TGTGCCAGCAGCCAAGCGGGGACAGGGAAAGCTTTCTTT. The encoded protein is CASSQAGTGKAFF.